The 10 T cell receptor beta chains below come from one sample, sequenced in a study of Ad26.COV2.S vaccination and SARS-CoV-2 variants. Data came from immunoSEQ multiplex PCR; TCRdb stores just in-frame clones and leaves some out. This table has 300,000 to 400,000 clones, roughly 84% appearing once. Treatment specified: approximately 18 received Ad26.COV2.S at low or high dose, single or two shots; a few received placebo; per-sample allocation not given. Sampling was done on day 63 after the first vaccine or placebo injection. The starting material was peripheral blood, obtained in a trial of Ad26.COV2.S vaccine versus placebo. All receptors come from a person aged 18-65 years who received the Ad26.COV2.S COVID-19 vaccine or a placebo.

V and J are TRBV6-2 or TRBV6-3 and TRBJ1-5; 11 bases match TRBD1. V lost 5 bases and J lost 3; bases outside the gene matches: 6. The CDR3 is made up of 16 amino acids. CDR1 MNHEY and CDR2 SVGEGT come from the germline V gene. The CDR3 coding sequence is TGTGCCAGCAGTGAGGACAGGGGGCAGATCAATCAGCCCCAGCATTTT. Residues: CASSEDRGQINQPQHF.

The chain has TRBV3-1 (or the pseudogene TRBV3-2) and TRBJ2-5; 8 bases agree with TRBD2. Germline V gene lookup returns CDR1 LGHDT and CDR2 YNNKEL (reference sequence). After removal of 0 bases from V and 3 bases from J, the junction contained 9 bases not matched to a gene. CDR3 size: 17 residues. This chain's CDR3 is CASSQEVSGVREETQYF. CDR3 DNA: TGTGCCAGCAGCCAAGAGGTTAGCGGGGTTCGTGAAGAGACCCAGTACTTC.

The chain is built from TRBV6-2 or TRBV6-3 and TRBJ2-7, with TRBD1 matching 8 bases. The CDR3 totals 15 residues. The junction had 3 bases not matched to a gene; V was cut back by 0 bases and J by 2 bases. The V gene's germline CDR1 is MNHEY and CDR2 SVGEGT. The CDR3 loop is CASSYSGQGTYEQYF. CDR3 nucleotides: TGTGCCAGCAGTTACTCCGGACAGGGAACCTACGAGCAGTACTTC.

Of note for this clone: Other DNA sequences in this sample translate to the same CDR3. The V and J genes are TRBV15 and TRBJ2-5; D call uncertain. This CDR3 is built from 13 residues. Germline-derived CDR1 and CDR2 are LNHNV and YYDKDF (reference sequence). V was cut by 0 bases and J by 5 bases, with 7 bases left in between. This CDR3 reads CATSRDLVETQYF. The CDR3 DNA is TGTGCCACCAGCAGAGATCTGGTTGAGACCCAGTACTTC.

V is TRBV19 and J is TRBJ1-2; D remains ambiguous. The germline V and J ends were trimmed by 7 bases and 10 bases, with 19 bases remaining between them. Germline V gene lookup returns CDR1 LNHDA and CDR2 SQIVND (reference sequence). The CDR3 runs 13 residues. CDR3 nucleotide sequence: TGTGCCAGTAATCGACCCGGACTTCTGAACTACACCTTC. Its protein is CASNRPGLLNYTF.

The chain uses TRBV6-2 or TRBV6-3 and TRBJ1-6; D is unresolved. This CDR3 spans 16 amino acids. V shed 2 bases and J shed 2 bases, with 10 bases lying between them. The germline gives CDR1 MNHEY, CDR2 SVGEGT. The CDR3 DNA reads TGTGCCAGCAGTTACCAAGGGATCACCTATAATTCACCCCTCCACTTT. Amino acid sequence: CASSYQGITYNSPLHF.

DNA of the CDR3: TGTGCCAGCAGTTACTACAGGGGCCACTATGGCTACACCTTC. Residues: CASSYYRGHYGYTF. This chain uses TRBV6-5 with TRBJ1-2, with 7 bases fitting TRBD1. After removal of 1 base from V and 3 bases from J, the junction contained 2 bases not matched to a gene. The CDR3 is made up of 14 amino acids. Germline values: CDR1 MNHEY, CDR2 SVGAGI.

The rearrangement joins TRBV4-3 to TRBJ2-7; D gene uncertain. The V and J ends lost 0 bases and 0 bases respectively, with 9 bases between them. Germline CDR1 reads LGHNA; CDR2 reads YSLEER. The CDR3 runs 15 residues. The CDR3 here is CASSQDNRNSYEQYF. CDR3 in DNA: TGCGCCAGCAGCCAAGATAATAGAAACTCCTACGAGCAGTACTTC.

This chain uses TRBV6-2 or TRBV6-3 with TRBJ1-4, with D hard to call. The V gene's germline CDR1 is MNHEY and CDR2 SVGEGT. The CDR3 runs 16 residues. The V end was cut by 4 bases, the J end by 8 bases, with 20 bases between. The CDR3 spells CASSSEDRWRLEKLFF. The CDR3, as DNA: TGTGCCAGCAGTTCCGAGGACCGGTGGAGATTAGAAAAACTGTTTTTT.

V and J are TRBV7-2 and TRBJ2-7; D tentatively fits TRBD1 or TRBD2 (6 bases each). V was clipped by 7 bases and J by 1 base, with 14 bases between them. The CDR3 has 14 amino acids. From germline, CDR1 is SGHTA and CDR2 FQGNSA. CDR3 sequence reads: CASTPRGPSYEQYF. DNA for the CDR3: TGTGCCAGCACCCCTCGGGGGCCGTCCTACGAGCAGTACTTC.